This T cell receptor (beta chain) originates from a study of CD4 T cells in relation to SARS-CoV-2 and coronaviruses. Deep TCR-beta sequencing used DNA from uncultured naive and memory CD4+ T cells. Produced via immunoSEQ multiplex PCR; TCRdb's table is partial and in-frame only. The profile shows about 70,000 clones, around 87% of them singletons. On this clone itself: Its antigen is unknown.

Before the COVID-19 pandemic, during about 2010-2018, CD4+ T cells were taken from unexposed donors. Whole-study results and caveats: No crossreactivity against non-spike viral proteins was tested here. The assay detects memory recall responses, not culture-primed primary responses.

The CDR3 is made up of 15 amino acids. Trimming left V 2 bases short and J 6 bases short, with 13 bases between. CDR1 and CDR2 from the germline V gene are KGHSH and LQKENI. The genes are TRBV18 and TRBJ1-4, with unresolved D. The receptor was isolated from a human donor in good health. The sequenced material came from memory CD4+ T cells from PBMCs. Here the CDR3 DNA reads TGTGCCAGCTCACCATCTCGTAGTACTCATGAAAAACTGTTTTTT. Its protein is CASSPSRSTHEKLFF.